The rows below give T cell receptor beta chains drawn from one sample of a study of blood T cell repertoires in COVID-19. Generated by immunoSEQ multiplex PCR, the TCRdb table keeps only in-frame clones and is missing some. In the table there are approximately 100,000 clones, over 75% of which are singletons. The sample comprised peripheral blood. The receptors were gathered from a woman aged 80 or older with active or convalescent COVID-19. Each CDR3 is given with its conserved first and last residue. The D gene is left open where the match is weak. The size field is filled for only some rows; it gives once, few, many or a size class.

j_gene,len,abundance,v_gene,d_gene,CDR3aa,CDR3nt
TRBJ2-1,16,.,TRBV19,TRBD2,CASKPGASGIGFEQFF,TGTGCCAGTAAACCCGGGGCTAGCGGGATCGGCTTTGAGCAGTTCTTC
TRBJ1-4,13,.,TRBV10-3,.,CAISEGGDEKLFF,TGTGCCATCAGTGAAGGGGGGGATGAAAAACTGTTTTTT
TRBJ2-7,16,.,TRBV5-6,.,CASSSDPASASAGQYF,TGTGCCAGCAGCAGCGACCCGGCTAGCGCCTCAGCGGGGCAGTACTTC
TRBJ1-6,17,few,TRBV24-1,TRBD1,CAPVWVTGGFENSPLHF,TGTGCCCCTGTTTGGGTGACAGGGGGCTTCGAAAATTCACCCCTCCACTTT
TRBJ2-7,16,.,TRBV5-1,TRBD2,CASSLAPSGSSYEQYF,TGCGCCAGCAGCTTGGCACCTAGCGGGAGCTCCTACGAGCAGTACTTC
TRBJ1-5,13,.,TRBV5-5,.,CASSLSWRPPQHF,TGTGCCAGCAGCTTGAGTTGGAGGCCGCCCCAGCATTTT
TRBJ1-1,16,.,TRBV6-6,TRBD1,CASSPGTGGYGTEAFF,TGTGCCAGCAGCCCCGGGACAGGGGGTTATGGCACTGAAGCTTTCTTT
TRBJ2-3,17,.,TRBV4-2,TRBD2,CASSPPRISGRGDTQYF,TGTGCCAGCAGCCCCCCAAGGATTAGCGGGAGGGGAGATACGCAGTATTTT
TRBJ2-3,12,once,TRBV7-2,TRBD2,CASSLAGTSQYF,TGTGCCAGCAGCCTAGCGGGCACTAGTCAGTATTTT
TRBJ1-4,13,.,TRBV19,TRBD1,CASSIDGTGRLFF,TGTGCCAGTAGTATAGACGGGACAGGGCGCCTGTTTTTT
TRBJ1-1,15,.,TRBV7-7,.,CASSPIVSRATEAFF,TGTGCTAGCAGCCCCATAGTTAGTCGCGCCACTGAAGCTTTCTTT
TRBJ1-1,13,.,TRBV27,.,CASSLSRGTEAFF,TGTGCCAGCAGTTTATCGAGGGGGACTGAAGCTTTCTTT
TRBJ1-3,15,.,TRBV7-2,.,CASSPQGTSGNTIYF,TGTGCCAGCAGCCCACAGGGAACTTCTGGAAACACCATATATTTT
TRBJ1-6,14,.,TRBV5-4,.,CASSLDRENSPLHF,TGTGCCAGCAGCTTGGACAGGGAAAATTCACCCCTCCACTTT
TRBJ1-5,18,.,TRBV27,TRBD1,CASSPTGTGGSLIQPQHF,TGTGCCAGCAGTCCTACCGGGACAGGGGGCTCTTTAATCCAGCCCCAGCATTTT
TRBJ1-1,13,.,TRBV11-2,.,CASSPGIVSGAFF,TGTGCCAGCAGCCCAGGCATAGTCTCCGGAGCTTTCTTT
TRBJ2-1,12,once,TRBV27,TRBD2,CASSLSTSGIVF,TGTGCCAGCAGTTTATCGACTAGCGGGATAGTCTTC
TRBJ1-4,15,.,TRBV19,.,CASSSAGGAAEKLFF,TGTGCCAGTAGTTCGGCCGGCGGGGCGGCTGAAAAACTGTTTTTT
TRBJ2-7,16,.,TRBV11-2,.,CASSPIRRSNRYEQYF,TGTGCCAGCAGCCCTATTCGACGGAGTAACCGATACGAGCAGTACTTC
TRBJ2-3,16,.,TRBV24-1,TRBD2,CATSDRTSGIGDTQYF,TGTGCCACCAGTGATAGGACTAGCGGGATTGGAGATACGCAGTATTTT
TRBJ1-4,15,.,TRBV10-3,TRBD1,CAIRASDRVDEKLFF,TGTGCCATCAGGGCCTCGGACAGGGTGGATGAAAAACTGTTTTTT
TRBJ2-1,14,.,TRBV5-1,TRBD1,CASSFRQGAGEQFF,TGCGCCAGCAGCTTCAGACAGGGGGCTGGTGAGCAGTTCTTC
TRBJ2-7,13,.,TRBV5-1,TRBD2,CASASGGPYEQYF,TGCGCCAGCGCGAGCGGGGGCCCCTACGAGCAGTACTTC
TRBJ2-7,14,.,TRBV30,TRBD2,CAWSVSGGRYEQYF,TGTGCCTGGTCAGTTAGCGGGGGGCGTTACGAGCAGTACTTC
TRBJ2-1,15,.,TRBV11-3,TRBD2,CASSHTSGGHNEQFF,TGTGCCAGCAGCCACACTAGCGGGGGACACAATGAGCAGTTCTTC
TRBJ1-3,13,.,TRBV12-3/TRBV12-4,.,CASSLGQANTIYF,TGTGCCAGCAGTTTGGGGCAGGCGAACACCATATATTTT
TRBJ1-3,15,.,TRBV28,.,CASSPLGRGGNTIYF,TGTGCCAGCAGTCCCCTGGGCAGGGGAGGAAACACCATATATTTT
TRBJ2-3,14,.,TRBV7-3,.,CASSLTGGTDTQYF,TGTGCCAGCAGCTTGACGGGGGGCACAGATACGCAGTATTTT
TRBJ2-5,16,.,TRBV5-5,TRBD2,CASSFFSGLDQETQYF,TGTGCTAGCAGCTTTTTCTCGGGACTAGACCAAGAGACCCAGTACTTC
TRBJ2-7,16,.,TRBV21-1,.,CASSISSSGGPYEQYF,TGTGCCAGCAGCATATCCTCTAGCGGGGGGCCCTACGAGCAGTACTTC
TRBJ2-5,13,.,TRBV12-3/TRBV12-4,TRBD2,CASGSSGGQTQYF,TGTGCCAGCGGGTCTAGCGGAGGTCAAACCCAGTACTTC
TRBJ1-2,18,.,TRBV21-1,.,CASSKRPEGTGYFYGYTF,TGTGCCAGCAGCAAACGGCCGGAAGGGACAGGTTACTTCTATGGCTACACCTTC
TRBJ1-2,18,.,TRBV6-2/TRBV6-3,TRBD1,CASSYYSGGASRAQGYTF,TGTGCCAGCAGTTACTATTCAGGGGGCGCATCCCGGGCCCAAGGCTACACCTTC
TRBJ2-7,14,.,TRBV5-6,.,CASSPGGGVWEQYF,TGTGCCAGCAGCCCAGGTGGAGGGGTGTGGGAGCAGTACTTC
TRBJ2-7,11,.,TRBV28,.,CASSSPGEQYF,TGTGCCAGCAGTTCTCCGGGCGAGCAGTACTTC
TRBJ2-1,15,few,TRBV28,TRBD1,CANSDRVGSYNEQFF,TGTGCCAACTCGGACAGGGTAGGGTCCTACAATGAGCAGTTCTTC
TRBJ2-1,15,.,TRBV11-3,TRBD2,CASSPGRVRGNEQFF,TGTGCCAGCAGCCCTGGGAGGGTGCGGGGCAATGAGCAGTTCTTC
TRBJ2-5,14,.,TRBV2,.,CASSDGRYQETQYF,TGTGCCAGCAGTGATGGCAGGTACCAAGAGACCCAGTACTTC
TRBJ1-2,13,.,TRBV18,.,CASSPQAGRGYTF,TGTGCCAGCTCCCCCCAGGCTGGGAGAGGCTACACCTTC
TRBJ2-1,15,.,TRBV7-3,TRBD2,CASSFASGSFNEQFF,TGTGCCAGCAGCTTTGCCAGCGGGAGTTTCAATGAGCAGTTCTTC
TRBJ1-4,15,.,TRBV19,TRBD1,CASGQGAGTNEKLFF,TGTGCCAGTGGACAGGGGGCCGGGACTAATGAAAAACTGTTTTTT
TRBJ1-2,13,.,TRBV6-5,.,CASSYSGGHGYTF,TGTGCCAGCAGTTACAGTGGGGGCCATGGCTACACCTTC
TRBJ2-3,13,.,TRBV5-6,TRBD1,CASRQTGVDTQYF,TGTGCCAGCAGACAAACAGGGGTAGATACGCAGTATTTT
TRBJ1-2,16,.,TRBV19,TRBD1,CASSTRQGIDTYGYTF,TGTGCCAGTAGTACCAGACAGGGAATCGATACTTATGGCTACACCTTC